The 5 T cell receptor beta chains listed next were all sequenced from one sample in a study of blood T cell repertoires in COVID-19. The repertoire was sequenced with immunoSEQ multiplex PCR; TCRdb's copy has only in-frame clones and lacks some. Of 310,000 or so clones in the sample, approximately 86% are singletons; the top ten hold around 9%. Sample: PBMCs or T cells enriched from blood (not recorded which). Every receptor here comes from a woman in her late teens or twenties who had recovered from COVID-19.

This clone was seen just once. The chain uses TRBV2 and TRBJ1-1, with TRBD1 as a possible D gene (6 bases). The CDR3 extends over 14 amino acids. The germline V gene encodes CDR1 SNHLY and CDR2 FYNNEI. The V end was cut by 11 bases, the J end by 0 bases, with 16 bases between. As DNA, the CDR3 is TGTGCCCAGCACAGGGCGCCTGTGAACACTGAAGCTTTCTTT. It encodes CAQHRAPVNTEAFF. The full variable domain, with the rest looked up from reference TRBV2 and TRBJ1-1, is EPEVTQTPSHQVTQMGQEVILRCVPISNHLYFYWYRQILGQKVEFLVSFYNNEISEKSEIFDDQFSVERPDGSNFTLKIRSTKLEDSAMYFCAQHRAPVNTEAFFGQGTRLTVV.

The CDR3 region has the DNA TGTGCCAGTGTCGTTGAGGGCAGCTCTGGAAACACCATATATTTT. It translates to CASVVEGSSGNTIYF. The chain carries TRBV19 and TRBJ1-3; no definite D call. V lost 8 bases and J 0 bases, leaving 14 bases between the germline ends. The CDR3 covers 15 residues. The germline V gene has CDR1 LNHDA and CDR2 SQIVND (reference sequence).

The chain joins TRBV29-1 to TRBJ2-7, with D hard to call. The CDR3 is 14 amino acids. Trimming pared 2 bases from V and 2 bases from J, leaving 13 bases between. Germline CDR1 is SQVTM and CDR2 is ANQGSEA. The CDR3 sequence: CSVEWAGPTYEQYF. The CDR3 DNA is TGCAGCGTTGAATGGGCAGGCCCTACCTACGAGCAGTACTTC.

The gene calls are TRBV2 and TRBJ1-1; weak D call: TRBD1 (6 bases). Germline CDR1 SNHLY, CDR2 FYNNEI. The CDR3 consists of 14 residues. The V gene lost 8 bases and the J gene lost 4 bases, with 17 bases spanning the gap. The CDR3 reads CASGGTQGLTEAFF. The CDR3 region has the DNA TGTGCCAGCGGTGGGACTCAGGGGCTCACTGAAGCTTTCTTT.

The rearrangement links TRBV7-8 to TRBJ2-2; TRBD1 aligns across 7 bases. The CDR3 length is 16 residues. V was pared by 5 bases and J by 3 bases, with 9 bases of the junction left unmatched. The germline V gene has CDR1 SGHVS and CDR2 FQNEAQ. This CDR3 is CASSPRDRLYTGELFF. The CDR3 region has the DNA TGTGCCAGCAGCCCCCGGGACAGATTATACACCGGGGAGCTGTTTTTT.